These 27 T cell receptor beta chains were all obtained from the same sample, sequenced in a study of T cell repertoires in aging, cancer and after chemotherapy. The template was genomic DNA from peripheral blood, not RNA. A mixed TRB-A/B primer pool amplified rearranged TRB by multiplex touch-down PCR. TCRdb called the multiplex PCR reads again in MiXCR, with one record for every CDR3 protein. The sample holds 700 to 850 distinct CDR3 sequences, about 21% seen once. The sample comprised blood. The receptors stem from a human donor with a blood cancer.

Relative to its sample, this clonotype is large. The rearrangement uses TRBV30 and TRBJ2-1, with D maybe TRBD2 (5 bases). CDR1 and CDR2 (germline): GTSNPN, SVGIG (reference sequence). Trimming left V 0 bases short and J 8 bases short, with 11 bases between. The CDR3 is 13 residues long. CDR3 loop: CAWSVRGSHEQFF. CDR3 coding DNA: TGTGCCTGGAGTGTACGAGGGAGCCATGAGCAGTTCTTC.

By its share, this clonotype is large (0.1 to 1%). This chain links TRBV19 with TRBJ1-5; D perhaps matches TRBD1 (6 bases). From germline, CDR1 is LNHDA and CDR2 SQIVND (reference sequence). With 5 bases removed from V and 4 bases from J, the gap between germline ends came to 15 bases. The CDR3 length is 15 residues. The DNA of the CDR3 is TGTGCCAGTAGTGCCTTGGACAGCCCAAATCAGCCCCAGCATTTT. Translation gives CASSALDSPNQPQHF.

This clonotype is deemed large. The chain uses TRBV12-3 or TRBV12-4 and TRBJ2-2, with 8 bases lining up with TRBD1. The V gene end was trimmed by 5 bases and the J gene end by 6 bases; junction bases not matched to a gene: 8. The CDR3 is 15 residues long. The CDR3 sequence: CASSDRTGRPGELFF. CDR3 coding DNA: TGTGCCAGCAGTGATCGGACAGGGCGACCCGGGGAGCTGTTTTTT.

This clonotype has just a few counts. This rearrangement joins TRBV6-5 to TRBJ1-6; maybe TRBD1 (6 bases). Per germline, CDR1 MNHEY and CDR2 SVGAGI. Deletions cut 9 bases from V and 7 bases from J, with 19 bases between. The CDR3 extends over 15 amino acids. CDR3: CASGRRGAGNSPLHF. For the CDR3, the DNA is TGTGCCAGTGGGAGGCGGGGGGCAGGGAATTCACCCCTCCACTTT.

The V gene is TRBV9, the J gene TRBJ2-6; 10 bases match TRBD2. Germline V CDR1 and CDR2: SGDLS, YYNGEE. CDR3 length equals 18 residues. After removal of 4 bases from V and 0 bases from J, the junction contained 7 bases not matched to a gene. CDR3 nucleotides: TGTGCCAGCAGCATACCACTAGCGGGGCACTCTGGGGCCAACGTCCTGACTTTC. It encodes CASSIPLAGHSGANVLTF.

In this sample, this clonotype is large. J is TRBJ2-1 and V is TRBV19; 8 bases match TRBD2. CDR1 LNHDA and CDR2 SQIVND come from the germline V gene (reference sequence). This CDR3 is 14 amino acids long. Unmatched junction bases numbered 13, after V lost 6 bases and J lost 12 bases. The CDR3 region is CASRRGAGDRGQFF. CDR3 nucleotide sequence: TGTGCCAGTAGGCGGGGGGCCGGCGATCGGGGGCAGTTCTTC.

This chain joins TRBV6-5 and TRBJ1-5, with TRBD1 as a possible D gene (5 bases). Germline V CDR1 and CDR2: MNHEY, SVGAGI. Trimming pared 9 bases from V and 7 bases from J, leaving 13 bases between. CDR3 size: 12 residues. The CDR3 DNA follows: TGTGCCAGTGGGAGGCGGGGCCAGCCCCAGCATTTT. Translating gives CASGRRGQPQHF.

A note on this clonotype: This may stem from a read error, because a much larger clone lies one nucleotide away. This rearrangement joins TRBV12-3 or TRBV12-4 to TRBJ1-6, with D unresolved. The CDR3 consists of 14 residues. The CDR3 sequence: CASSLGNDNSSLHF. CDR3 nucleotide sequence: TGTGCCAGCAGTTTGGGGAACGATAATTCATCCCTCCACTTT.

By share of the sample, this clonotype is medium-sized. This rearrangement joins TRBV20-1 to TRBJ2-7; 8 positions agree with TRBD1. Germline CDR1 is DFQATT and CDR2 is SNEGSKA (reference sequence). There are 15 residues in the CDR3. V lost 3 bases to trimming and J lost 1 base; unmatched junction nucleotides: 8. CDR3 in DNA: TGCAGTGCTAGGCCGGGACAGGCCGCTTCCTACGAGCAGTACTTC. The encoded protein is CSARPGQAASYEQYF.

This clonotype is labeled as medium-sized (0.01 to 0.1%). The CDR3 DNA reads TGTGCCAGCACCCAAGGGAGTGGAAGACCCTACGAGCAGTACTTC. Encoded protein: CASTQGSGRPYEQYF. V gene TRBV7-6 combines with J gene TRBJ2-7, with TRBD2 as a possible D gene (5 bases). Trimming took off 7 bases at V and 2 bases at J, with 18 bases between the two ends. CDR1 is SGHVS and CDR2 is FNYEAQ in the germline V gene. CDR3 size: 15 residues.

This clonotype is deemed medium-sized. V gene TRBV20-1 combines with J gene TRBJ1-1, with D uncertain. Germline CDR1 DFQATT, CDR2 SNEGSKA (reference sequence). This CDR3 has 13 amino acids. V was clipped by 0 bases and J by 3 bases, with 8 bases between them. The chain's CDR3 is CSARDSSYTEAFF. In DNA form, the CDR3 reads TGCAGTGCTAGAGACAGCTCCTACACTGAAGCTTTCTTT.

Sample share makes this clonotype medium-sized. This sequence joins TRBV20-1 and TRBJ1-6, with a tentative D call TRBD1 (6 bases). With 2 bases removed from V and 10 bases from J, the gap between germline ends came to 21 bases. CDR1 and CDR2 from the germline V gene are DFQATT and SNEGSKA (reference sequence). This CDR3 spans 16 amino acids. The CDR3 spells CSARITGSGEDSPLHF. As DNA, the CDR3 is TGCAGTGCTAGAATTACCGGTTCAGGGGAGGACTCACCCCTCCACTTT.

The rearrangement joins TRBV10-1 to TRBJ2-2, with 9 bases identical to TRBD2. In germline, CDR1 is WNHNN, CDR2 SYGVQD (reference sequence). The CDR3 is made up of 14 amino acids. V dropped 10 bases and J dropped 6; count of bases not matched to a gene: 9. The CDR3 loop is CATSGSGSAGELFF. The CDR3 DNA follows: TGCGCCACCTCGGGTAGCGGGAGTGCCGGGGAGCTGTTTTTT.

This clonotype is large (0.1 to 1%) in the sample. The chain recombines TRBV5-5 with TRBJ1-5; no reliable D call. Germline V lookup: CDR1 SGHKS, CDR2 YYEKEE (reference sequence). The CDR3 is made up of 14 amino acids. V was trimmed by 3 bases and J by 2 bases, leaving 9 bases between them. CDR3: CASSSMGGNQPQHF. As DNA, the CDR3 is TGTGCCAGCAGCTCTATGGGCGGCAATCAGCCCCAGCATTTT. Full variable domain (rest looked up from reference TRBV5-5 and TRBJ1-5): DAGVTQSPTHLIKTRGQQVTLRCSPISGHKSVSWYQQVLGQGPQFIFQYYEKEERGRGNFPDRFSARQFPNYSSELNVNALLLGDSALYLCASSSMGGNQPQHFGDGTRLSIL.

This clonotype was picked up a small number of times. The V gene is TRBV4-1, the J gene TRBJ2-2; 13 bases are a match to TRBD2. Trimming cost V 1 base and J 3 bases; bases outside gene matches: 5. Germline loops: CDR1 MGHRA, CDR2 YSYEKL. This CDR3 is built from 18 residues. CDR3: CASSQALGLAGDTGELFF. The CDR3 DNA reads TGCGCCAGCAGCCAAGCACTAGGACTAGCGGGAGACACCGGGGAGCTGTTTTTT.

In its sample, this clonotype is large. This chain connects TRBV18 to TRBJ2-1, with a possible D match to TRBD1 (5 bases). Germline V CDR1 and CDR2: KGHSH, LQKENI. The length of the CDR3 is 14 residues. V was cut by 6 bases and J by 1 base, with 10 bases left in between. The CDR3 DNA sequence: TGTGCCAGCTCCCCGACAGATTCCTACAATGAGCAGTTCTTC. Residues: CASSPTDSYNEQFF.

This clonotype is classed as medium-sized (0.01 to 0.1%). The chain couples TRBV4-2 to TRBJ2-3; a weak D match, TRBD2 (5 bases). The germline gives CDR1 LGHNA, CDR2 YNFKEQ. The CDR3 extends over 18 amino acids. Trimming cost V 1 base and J 2 bases, with 19 bases left between them. The CDR3 spells CASSQGVGRAEITDTQYF. The CDR3 DNA is TGTGCCAGCAGCCAAGGCGTTGGGCGAGCGGAGATCACAGATACGCAGTATTTT.

This clonotype was observed a few times. The V and J genes are TRBV20-1 and TRBJ2-7; 7 bases line up with TRBD2. Germline V lookup: CDR1 DFQATT, CDR2 SNEGSKA (reference sequence). CDR3 length: 16 amino acids. The ends lost 0 bases at V and 4 bases at J; junction bases unmatched: 12. This CDR3 reads CSARDQGAGVRYEQYF. CDR3 nucleotide sequence: TGCAGTGCTAGAGATCAAGGCGCGGGAGTTAGGTACGAGCAGTACTTC.

This clonotype is large (0.1 to 1%) within its sample. The genes are TRBV6-2 or TRBV6-3 and TRBJ1-5; D might be TRBD1 (5 bases). V lost 2 bases, J lost 9 bases, and 14 bases lay in between. This CDR3 comprises 14 residues. CDR1 MNHEY and CDR2 SVGEGT come from the germline V gene. CDR3 protein: CASSYIGVWWPQHF. CDR3 in DNA: TGTGCCAGCAGTTACATAGGGGTATGGTGGCCCCAGCATTTT.

The table lists this clonotype with a few counts. CDR3 sequence (DNA): TGTGCCAGCAGTTTATCCTCGGGACAGTCGAGGGGAACCACCTTC. This sequence encodes CASSLSSGQSRGTTF. The chain joins TRBV28 to TRBJ1-2, with 7 bases that match TRBD1. V lost 1 base to trimming and J lost 13 bases; unmatched junction nucleotides: 15. This CDR3 has 15 residues. In germline, CDR1 is MDHEN, CDR2 SYDVKM.

This clonotype was recorded a few times. This sequence joins TRBV20-1 and TRBJ2-3; D is perhaps TRBD1 or TRBD2 (5 bases each). This CDR3 region has 13 residues. The V gene lost 3 bases and the J gene lost 3 bases, with 10 bases spanning the gap. From germline, CDR1 is DFQATT and CDR2 SNEGSKA (reference sequence). The CDR3 nucleotides are TGCAGTGCTAGGTTAGAGGGGACAGATACGCAGTATTTT. It translates to CSARLEGTDTQYF.

Relative to its sample, this clonotype is large (0.1 to 1%). The genes are TRBV13 and TRBJ1-1; no reliable D call. This CDR3 has 12 residues. V lost 5 bases and J 0 bases, leaving 4 bases between the germline ends. Germline loops: CDR1 PRHDT, CDR2 FYEKMQ (reference sequence). The CDR3, as DNA: TGTGCCAGCAGCCGACTGAACACTGAAGCTTTCTTT. Translating it yields CASSRLNTEAFF.

CDR3 region: CASSLDSTPSGANVLTF. As DNA, the CDR3 is TGCGCCAGCAGCTTGGACTCAACCCCCTCTGGGGCCAACGTCCTGACTTTC. The chain employs TRBV5-1 and TRBJ2-6; D remains ambiguous. The length of the CDR3 is 17 residues. With 0 bases removed from V and 0 bases from J, the gap between germline ends came to 10 bases. Germline-derived CDR1 and CDR2 are SGHRS and YFSETQ.

The V call is TRBV12-3 or TRBV12-4, the J call TRBJ2-2; TRBD2 matches 9 bases. With V trimmed by 0 bases and J by 4 bases, 9 bases remained unmatched. This CDR3 is 18 amino acids long. For the CDR3, the DNA is TGTGCCAGCAGTTTAGCAGCACCCAGCGGGAGGACCACCGGGGAGCTGTTTTTT. Translating it yields CASSLAAPSGRTTGELFF.

Details on this clonotype: Since a much larger clone is just one base distant, this may be a read error. The chain links TRBV12-3 or TRBV12-4 to TRBJ2-7; 14 bases fit TRBD2. Unmatched junction bases numbered 3, after V lost 3 bases and J lost 2 bases. The CDR3 sequence is 16 residues long. CDR3 protein: CASSLGLAGETYEQYF. CDR3 DNA sequence: TGTGCCAGCAGTTTGGGACTAGCGGGAGAGACCTACGAGCAGTACTTC.

This clonotype qualifies as medium-sized (0.01 to 0.1%). The V and J genes are TRBV18 and TRBJ2-7; TRBD1 matches at 9 bases. V trimming: 3 bases; J trimming: 3 bases; junction bases outside the gene matches: 3. The germline gives CDR1 KGHSH, CDR2 LQKENI. The CDR3 consists of 14 residues. CDR3 nucleotides: TGTGCCAGCTCACCGACAGGGGGGGGCTACGAGCAGTACTTC. This gives the protein CASSPTGGGYEQYF.

Only a few counts were recorded for this clonotype. V is TRBV7-9 and J is TRBJ2-7, with 8 bases matching TRBD1. The CDR3 length is 14 residues. Germline loops: CDR1 SEHNR, CDR2 FQNEAQ (reference sequence). V lost 5 bases, J lost 3 bases, and 6 bases stayed unmatched. The CDR3 region has the DNA TGTGCCAGCAGCACGACAGGGGTTCACTACGAGCAGTACTTC. It encodes CASSTTGVHYEQYF.